This T cell receptor (beta chain) is drawn from a study of brain T cells in children with intractable seizures. Study conclusions and caveats: Top 50 brain clonotypes included both public and private clones.

Comment on this clone: Its antigen is not identified.

Only cases whose brain tissue showed the highest T cell transcript signatures were sequenced. Some clones are missing from TCRdb's copy, which holds only in-frame ones; the method was immunoSEQ multiplex PCR. The sample has around 9,000 clones, roughly three quarters seen once; the top ten hold more than 15%. J lost 6 bases, V lost 1 base, and 5 bases had no gene match. The CDR3 runs to 14 residues. The germline CDR1 and CDR2 sequences are SNHLY and FYNNEI. The sample consisted of resected brain tissue, taken at surgery. The receptor was isolated from a girl aged 2-10 years with tuberous sclerosis and intractable seizures. The chain employs TRBV2 and TRBJ1-2, with 7 bases aligning to TRBD1. CDR3 coding DNA: TGTGCCAGCAGTGAAGAAACCACAGGGGATGGCTACACCTTC. Protein: CASSEETTGDGYTF.